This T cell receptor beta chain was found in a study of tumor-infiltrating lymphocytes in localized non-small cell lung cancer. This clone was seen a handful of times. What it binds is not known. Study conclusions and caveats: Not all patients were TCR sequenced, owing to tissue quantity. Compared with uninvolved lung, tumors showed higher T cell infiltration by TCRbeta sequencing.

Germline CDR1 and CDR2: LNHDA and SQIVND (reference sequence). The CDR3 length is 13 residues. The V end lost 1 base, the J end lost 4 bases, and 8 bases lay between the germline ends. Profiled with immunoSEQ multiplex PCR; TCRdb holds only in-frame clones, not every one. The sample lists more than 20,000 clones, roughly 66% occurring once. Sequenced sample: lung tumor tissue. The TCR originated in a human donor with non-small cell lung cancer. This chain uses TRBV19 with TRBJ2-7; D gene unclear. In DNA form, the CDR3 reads TGTGCCAGTAGTATAGCACGGTCGTACGAGCAGTACTTC. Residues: CASSIARSYEQYF.